This T cell receptor beta chain originates from a study of blood T cell repertoires in COVID-19. In the study overall: The United States, Italy and Spain were the sources of the acute and convalescent COVID-19 samples. In each case, the material was cDNA or gDNA derived from T cells, B-cell-depleted T cells, or PBMCs.

This clone was counted a few times. The data were produced by immunoSEQ multiplex PCR, yet TCRdb's version contains in-frame clones alone and is incomplete. This table holds just over 250,000 clones, roughly nine tenths found once. This CDR3 has 13 amino acids. Germline V gene sequence: CDR1 SGHTA, CDR2 FQGNSA. V was cut by 1 base and J by 8 bases, with 11 bases left in between. This clonotype was obtained from a man aged 55-75 years who had recovered from COVID-19. Sequenced input: peripheral blood. This chain uses TRBV7-2 with TRBJ1-2; no definite D call. The CDR3 DNA is TGTGCCAGCAGCTTAGTGCAGGCCGCCGGCTACACCTTC. Its translation is CASSLVQAAGYTF.